Following are 30 T cell receptor beta chains from one sample sequenced in a study of regulatory T cells in long-lasting Graves disease. CDR3 regions were amplified by Arm-PCR using iRepertoire HTBI primers to build TCR beta libraries. Using its own MiXCR run on the multiplex PCR reads, TCRdb lists one record per CDR3 protein. Of about 340,000 distinct CDR3 sequences in the sample, 15% to 20% were seen once. The sample's time point: persistent/refractory GD, antithyroid drugs over 5 years with positive TRAb. From RNA extracted from PBMCs, the TCR library was made. The source was peripheral blood mononuclear cells (PBMCs), collected when the disease was refractory, from a patient treated with antithyroid drugs. The receptors derive from a female donor with Graves disease.

CDR3 bases: TGTGCCAGCAGCTTAGTTTCACAGGGACCTTACGAGCAGTACTTC. Protein sequence: CASSLVSQGPYEQYF. This chain joins TRBV7-2 and TRBJ2-7; weak D call: TRBD1 (6 bases). From germline, CDR1 is SGHTA and CDR2 FQGNSA. This CDR3 comprises 15 residues. Trimming removed 1 base from V and 4 bases from J, with 14 bases in between.

A few counts support this clonotype. This chain links TRBV11-2 with TRBJ1-6; 9 bases align to TRBD1. Germline values: CDR1 SGHAT, CDR2 FQNNGV. V gave up 7 bases and J gave up 10 bases; unmatched junction bases: 11. The CDR3 is 15 residues long. The CDR3 DNA reads TGTGCCAGCAACAACGCCGGGACAGGGCCCTCACCCCTCCACTTT. Protein product: CASNNAGTGPSPLHF.

This clonotype has at least ten counts. The chain links TRBV6-1 to TRBJ2-7; a possible D gene is TRBD2 (5 bases). Between the trimmed V and J ends, which lost 8 bases and 3 bases, there was a span of 14 bases. This CDR3 spans 13 amino acids. Germline CDR1 is MNHNS and CDR2 is SASEGT. For the CDR3, the DNA is TGTGCCAGCTCCGCGGGCGGAGGCTACGAGCAGTACTTC. Translating gives CASSAGGGYEQYF.

This clonotype was seen at least ten times. This chain connects TRBV2 to TRBJ1-5; D is unresolved. CDR1 SNHLY and CDR2 FYNNEI come from the germline V gene. This CDR3 is built from 13 residues. V was pared by 8 bases and J by 3 bases, with 11 bases between. CDR3 DNA sequence: TGTGCCAGCTTACGGATACTCAATCAGCCCCAGCATTTT. Translation: CASLRILNQPQHF.

This clonotype has only a few counts. The CDR3 bases are TGTGCCAGCAGCAGACCCAGGGGATTCACCGGGGAGCTGTTTTTT. It codes for CASSRPRGFTGELFF. V gene TRBV11-2 combines with J gene TRBJ2-2; a possible D gene is TRBD1 (6 bases). The CDR3 length is 15 residues. Per the germline V gene, CDR1 is SGHAT and CDR2 is FQNNGV. V was cut by 5 bases and J by 4 bases, with 14 bases left in between.

This clonotype came up a few times. The rearrangement links TRBV12-3 or TRBV12-4 to TRBJ2-5, with 9 bases matching TRBD1. The CDR3 is made up of 16 amino acids. Germline trimming cut 4 bases from V and 2 bases from J; bases unmatched to any gene: 8. CDR3 DNA: TGTGCCAGCAGTTCCCGGGACAGGGACGCACAAGAGACCCAGTACTTC. Translating it yields CASSSRDRDAQETQYF.

This clonotype was observed at least ten times. The rearrangement joins TRBV2 to TRBJ1-1; D perhaps matches TRBD1 (5 bases). The CDR3 runs to 17 residues. V gave up 1 base and J gave up 0 bases, with 15 bases separating them. Germline V CDR1 and CDR2: SNHLY, FYNNEI. The CDR3 here is CASSEVRAGSVNTEAFF. In DNA form, the CDR3 reads TGTGCCAGCAGTGAAGTCAGGGCCGGCTCGGTGAACACTGAAGCTTTCTTT.

This clonotype came up many times. The rearrangement joins TRBV28 to TRBJ2-7, with 8 bases lining up with TRBD1. CDR1 is MDHEN and CDR2 is SYDVKM in the germline V gene. The CDR3 has 14 residues. Trimming at V came to 7 bases and at J to 0 bases, leaving 5 bases not matched to a gene. Here the CDR3 DNA reads TGTGCCAGCAACTCCGGGACAGGCTCCTACGAGCAGTACTTC. Protein sequence: CASNSGTGSYEQYF.

At least ten counts were recorded for this clonotype. The genes are TRBV15 and TRBJ1-4; possibly TRBD1 for D (6 bases). V lost 0 bases, J lost 14 bases, and 10 bases lay in between. The CDR3 extends over 12 amino acids. Looked up from germline, CDR1 is LNHNV and CDR2 is YYDKDF (reference sequence). The CDR3 nucleotides read TGTGCCACCAGCAGAGAGGGGGCAATCCTGTTTTTT. Protein product: CATSREGAILFF.

The J gene is TRBJ2-7, the V gene TRBV7-9; D possibly corresponds to TRBD2 (5 bases). The CDR3 has 12 amino acids. Deletions cut 5 bases from V and 7 bases from J, with 12 bases between. From germline, CDR1 is SEHNR and CDR2 FQNEAQ (reference sequence). The CDR3 DNA follows: TGTGCCAGCAGCCCCAACTCGGGGGAGCAGTACTTC. It specifies CASSPNSGEQYF.

The chain recombines TRBV11-3 with TRBJ2-2, with 15 positions matching TRBD2. V lost 3 bases and J lost 3; bases outside the gene matches: 5. CDR3 length: 18 amino acids. Germline CDR1 is SGHNT and CDR2 is YENEEA. CDR3 bases: TGTGCCAGCAGCTTCGGACTAGCGGGGGGGGATTACACCGGGGAGCTGTTTTTT. It codes for CASSFGLAGGDYTGELFF.

The chain links TRBV7-9 to TRBJ1-1; D not certain. This CDR3 is 15 amino acids long. Looked up from germline, CDR1 is SEHNR and CDR2 is FQNEAQ (reference sequence). The V end lost 5 bases, the J end lost 3 bases, and 16 bases lay between the germline ends. CDR3 loop: CASSPTGIRDTEAFF. For the CDR3, the DNA is TGTGCCAGCAGCCCAACGGGGATAAGGGACACTGAAGCTTTCTTT.

This clonotype was seen many times. This chain links TRBV10-3 with TRBJ1-6, with no clear D. The CDR3 spans 12 residues. The germline CDR1 and CDR2 sequences are ENHRY and SYGVKD. V was cut by 5 bases and J by 1 base, with 0 bases left in between. CDR3 DNA: TGTGCCATCAGTTCCTATAATTCACCCCTCCACTTT. Translated: CAISSYNSPLHF.

This clonotype was seen at least ten times. This rearrangement joins TRBV12-3 or TRBV12-4 to TRBJ2-7; D gene unclear. The V and J ends lost 6 bases and 2 bases respectively, with 14 bases between them. The CDR3 is 14 residues long. The chain's CDR3 is CASRGSKAPYEQYF. CDR3 nucleotides: TGTGCCAGCAGGGGGTCAAAGGCGCCCTACGAGCAGTACTTC.

This clonotype has a count of ten or more. V is TRBV7-2 and J is TRBJ1-4, with a tentative D call TRBD1 (6 bases). Germline V gives CDR1 SGHTA, CDR2 FQGNSA. V was pared by 4 bases and J by 0 bases, with 6 bases between. This CDR3 has 14 amino acids. For the CDR3, the DNA is TGTGCCAGCAGCTACAGGGCAACTAATGAAAAACTGTTTTTT. It yields the protein CASSYRATNEKLFF.

This rearrangement joins TRBV4-3 to TRBJ1-2, with D possibly TRBD1 on 6 matching bases. The ends were cut back, 0 bases at V and 3 bases at J, with 14 bases in the middle. Germline V lookup: CDR1 LGHNA, CDR2 YSLEER. This CDR3 has 16 residues. The CDR3 loop is CASSQEGGAQYYGYTF. The CDR3 nucleotides read TGCGCCAGCAGCCAAGAAGGGGGGGCGCAATACTATGGCTACACCTTC.

A few counts support this clonotype. This sequence joins TRBV6-2 or TRBV6-3 and TRBJ2-2; 13 nucleotides agree with TRBD2. Trimming at V came to 5 bases and at J to 4 bases, leaving 4 bases not matched to a gene. The CDR3 extends over 16 amino acids. Germline V gives CDR1 MNHEY, CDR2 SVGEGT. CDR3 residues: CASSRLAGGSTGELFF. The CDR3 DNA reads as TGTGCCAGCAGTAGACTAGCGGGGGGCTCCACCGGGGAGCTGTTTTTT.

This rearrangement joins TRBV4-1 to TRBJ1-2, with no clear D. Germline V CDR1 and CDR2: MGHRA, YSYEKL. The CDR3 covers 15 residues. The V end lost 1 base, the J end lost 5 bases, and 14 bases lay between the germline ends. The CDR3 protein is CASSQGGLSGYGYTF. CDR3 coding DNA: TGCGCCAGCAGCCAAGGCGGCTTGTCTGGGTATGGCTACACCTTC.

The chain recombines TRBV28 with TRBJ2-7; perhaps TRBD1 as D (6 bases). Germline V gene data show CDR1 as MDHEN and CDR2 as SYDVKM. V lost 1 base to trimming and J lost 3 bases, with 16 bases between them. There are 16 residues in the CDR3. The CDR3 is CASSLLRLGADYEQYF. CDR3 DNA sequence: TGTGCCAGCAGTTTATTACGTCTGGGGGCCGACTACGAGCAGTACTTC. Looking up the rest from reference TRBV28 and TRBJ2-7 gives the full variable domain: DVKVTQSSRYLVKRTGEKVFLECVQDMDHENMFWYRQDPGLGLRLIYFSYDVKMKEKGDIPEGYSVSREKKERFSLILESASTNQTSMYLCASSLLRLGADYEQYFGPGTRLTVT.

Concerning this clonotype itself: This clone may be a read error of a much larger clone one base away. The chain couples TRBV30 to TRBJ1-1; D remains unclear. In germline, CDR1 is GTSNPN, CDR2 SVGIG (reference sequence). The CDR3 runs 14 residues. Trimming took 1 base from V and 1 from J, leaving 10 bases between them. The CDR3 DNA is TGTGCCTGGAGTGCCGGTTGGAGGAACACTGAAGCTTTCTTT. Its translation: CAWSAGWRNTEAFF.

The V gene is TRBV19, the J gene TRBJ2-7; D call uncertain. V gave up 6 bases and J gave up 3 bases, with 12 bases separating them. The CDR3 is made up of 13 amino acids. Germline V lookup: CDR1 LNHDA, CDR2 SQIVND (reference sequence). In nucleotides, the CDR3 is TGTGCCAGTAGCCCGTCAACCAGCTACGAGCAGTACTTC. Amino acids: CASSPSTSYEQYF.

This clonotype has ten or more counts. Sequence at one end of the junction differs from germline and may be a read error. The rearrangement uses TRBV11-2 and TRBJ2-7; 12 bases fit TRBD2. From germline, CDR1 is SGHAT and CDR2 FQNNGV. The length of the CDR3 is 14 residues. CDR3 in DNA: TGTGCCAGCAGCCAAACTAGCGGGAGGACCAATTTGGCCTTC. It codes for CASSQTSGRTNLAF. Full variable domain (missing parts from reference TRBV11-2 and TRBJ2-7): EAGVAQSPRYKIIEKRQSVAFWCNPISGHATLYWYQQILGQGPKLLIQFQNNGVVDDSQLPKDRFSAERLKGVDSTLKIQPAKLEDSAVYLCASSQTSGRTNLAFGPGTRLTVT.

This rearrangement joins TRBV10-3 to TRBJ2-1; 10 bases match TRBD2. Germline V gene data show CDR1 as ENHRY and CDR2 as SYGVKD. Losses at the gene ends were 2 bases for V and 3 bases for J; bases not matched to a gene: 7. The CDR3 is made up of 17 amino acids. The CDR3 sequence is CAISELIAGGLYNEQFF. CDR3 coding DNA: TGTGCCATCAGTGAGCTCATAGCGGGGGGCCTCTACAATGAGCAGTTCTTC.

This clonotype appeared a few times. The rearrangement links TRBV7-2 to TRBJ1-5; 12 bases are shared with TRBD1. The trim removed 1 base at V and 9 bases at J, leaving 7 bases unmatched. Germline V lookup: CDR1 SGHTA, CDR2 FQGNSA. The CDR3 loop spans 16 amino acids. As DNA, the CDR3 is TGTGCCAGCAGCTTAGAGGGACAGGGGGCTTTCCGGCCCCAGCATTTT. It translates to CASSLEGQGAFRPQHF.

The chain couples TRBV10-3 to TRBJ2-2; 13 bases match TRBD2. CDR1 is ENHRY, CDR2 SYGVKD, per germline. The J segment lost 5 bases and the V segment lost 8 bases, leaving 2 bases of the junction unmatched. This CDR3 is built from 14 residues. As DNA, the CDR3 is TGTGCCATCGGACTAGCGGGAGATACCGGGGAGCTGTTTTTT. It codes for CAIGLAGDTGELFF.

The table lists this clonotype with a few counts. The chain has TRBV13 and TRBJ2-4; 7 bases line up with TRBD2. Germline V lookup: CDR1 PRHDT, CDR2 FYEKMQ (reference sequence). V lost 5 bases and J lost 8; bases outside the gene matches: 9. The CDR3 is 14 amino acids. CDR3 in DNA: TGTGCCAGCAGCGTCAGCGGGGTAGGCGACATTCAGTACTTC. Protein: CASSVSGVGDIQYF.

CDR3 DNA: TGTGCCAGCAGCCAAGCACCGCCGACCTACGAGCAGTACTTC. Translating it yields CASSQAPPTYEQYF. V is TRBV3-1 and J is TRBJ2-7; D is unresolved. Germline lookup yields CDR1 LGHDT and CDR2 YNNKEL (reference sequence). The CDR3 is 14 amino acids. V was clipped by 1 base and J by 2 bases, with 9 bases between them.

In regard to this clonotype: With a much larger clone just one base away, this may be a read error. This chain joins TRBV27 and TRBJ2-7; D remains ambiguous. V lost 4 bases to trimming and J lost 0 bases, with 10 bases between them. Germline V lookup: CDR1 MNHEY, CDR2 SMNVEV (reference sequence). The CDR3 loop spans 14 amino acids. The CDR3, as DNA: TGTGCCAGCAGTTCCCCACCGGACTCCTACGAGCAGTACTTC. Amino acids: CASSSPPDSYEQYF.

This clonotype was detected many times. The chain combines TRBV18 with TRBJ1-6; possibly TRBD1 for D (5 bases). V lost 8 bases and J 7 bases, leaving 15 bases between the germline ends. CDR1 is KGHSH, CDR2 LQKENI, per germline. This CDR3 spans 14 amino acids. The DNA for the CDR3 is TGTGCCAGCAGTTCCGGGACGGAAAATTCACCCCTCCACTTT. This sequence encodes CASSSGTENSPLHF.

At least ten counts were recorded for this clonotype. V and J are TRBV27 and TRBJ2-5; TRBD2 might be the D (5 bases). V lost 5 bases and J 5 bases, leaving 18 bases between the germline ends. Germline assignment: CDR1 MNHEY and CDR2 SMNVEV (reference sequence). This CDR3 spans 15 amino acids. This chain's CDR3 is CASSIGPRGWETQYF. The CDR3 DNA reads TGTGCCAGCAGTATTGGCCCCCGGGGTTGGGAGACCCAGTACTTC.